This is a list of T cell receptor beta chains from one sample in a study of T cells after yellow fever vaccination. MiXCR was run by TCRdb on the 5' RACE reads, yielding one entry per CDR3 protein. The data contain tens of thousands of distinct CDR3 sequences, roughly 7.3% of them singletons. This specimen was CD8+ T cells sorted from PBMCs, taken less than 18 days after the first yellow fever vaccination. The receptor source for this set is a man in his late teens or twenties who received the YFV17D yellow fever vaccine. Both conserved end residues are part of each CDR3. A D gene is named only where the DNA matches it firmly. Where a row states a size, it is once, few, many or the class of an expanded clone; other rows omit it.

>TRBD1|TRBV14|TRBJ2-3|many
CASSRTGDTQYF
TGTGCCAGCAGCCGGACAGGGGATACGCAGTATTTT
>TRBD2|TRBV9|TRBJ2-1|many
CASSDSSGAPGLLSSYNEQFF
TGTGCCAGCAGCGACTCTAGCGGGGCCCCAGGCCTCCTGAGCTCCTACAATGAGCAGTTCTTC
>.|TRBV7-6|TRBJ2-3|many
CASSSRGGLPTDTQYF
TGTGCCAGCAGCTCAAGGGGGGGACTCCCCACAGATACGCAGTATTTT
>.|TRBV7-9|TRBJ2-3|many
CASSQDSRVTDTQYF
TGTGCCAGCAGCCAGGACTCGCGTGTCACAGATACGCAGTATTTT
>.|TRBV6-5|TRBJ2-3|few
CASSFPRSVGGTDTQYF
TGTGCCAGCAGTTTTCCCAGGTCCGTGGGGGGCACAGATACGCAGTATTTT
>.|TRBV15|TRBJ2-2|few
CATSRDGDTGELFF
TGTGCCACCAGCAGAGATGGGGATACCGGGGAGCTGTTTTTT
>.|TRBV4-1|TRBJ2-3|many
CASSQGGTRDTQYF
TGCGCCAGCAGCCAAGGAGGTACACGGGATACGCAGTATTTT
>.|TRBV7-9|TRBJ2-7|many
CASSGTGLGSYEQYF
TGTGCCAGCAGCGGCACGGGGTTAGGGTCCTACGAGCAGTACTTC
>.|TRBV20-1|TRBJ2-7|many
CSARDRTTYEQYF
TGCAGTGCTAGAGACAGGACAACCTACGAGCAGTACTTC
>.|TRBV5-5|TRBJ1-1|many
CASSFRAGRATEAFF
TGTGCCAGCAGCTTCAGGGCAGGCCGAGCCACTGAAGCTTTCTTT
>.|TRBV4-1|TRBJ2-3|many
CASSDYRGKSTDTQYF
TGCGCCAGCAGCGATTACCGGGGAAAAAGCACAGATACGCAGTATTTT
>TRBD1|TRBV20-1|TRBJ1-2|few
CSAREANRGGYGYTF
TGCAGTGCTAGAGAAGCTAACAGGGGGGGATATGGCTACACCTTC
>.|TRBV25-1|TRBJ2-1|many
CASSEYRGYYNEQFF
TGTGCCAGCAGTGAATATCGGGGCTATTACAATGAGCAGTTCTTC
>.|TRBV7-8|TRBJ1-1|many
CASSPAVGTEAFF
TGTGCCAGCAGCCCCGCAGTTGGGACTGAAGCTTTCTTT
>.|TRBV7-2|TRBJ1-6|many
CASSPPNNSPLHF
TGTGCCAGCAGCCCGCCCAATAATTCACCCCTCCACTTT
>.|TRBV5-1|TRBJ2-7|.
CASSPIARAYEQYF
TGCGCCAGCAGCCCTATCGCCAGAGCCTACGAGCAGTACTTC
>.|TRBV5-4|TRBJ2-1|.
CASRGGGSGVNEQFF
TGTGCCAGCAGGGGGGGGGGCAGCGGGGTTAATGAGCAGTTCTTC
>.|TRBV19|TRBJ2-2|many
CASSIARTTGELFF
TGTGCCAGTAGTATCGCGCGAACCACCGGGGAGCTGTTTTTT
>.|TRBV4-1|TRBJ2-7|many
CASSQDFTGRYEQYF
TGCGCCAGCAGCCAAGATTTCACAGGGCGTTACGAGCAGTACTTC
>TRBD2|TRBV5-1|TRBJ2-1|many
CASSLEGLAGNEQFF
TGCGCCAGCAGCCTGGAGGGACTAGCCGGCAATGAGCAGTTCTTC
>.|TRBV12-3/TRBV12-4|TRBJ1-5|many
CASSLAGGYNQPQHF
TGTGCCAGCAGTTTAGCCGGGGGGTACAATCAGCCCCAGCATTTT
>TRBD1|TRBV7-2|TRBJ2-4|many
CASSYGTGLYF
TGTGCCAGCAGCTATGGGACAGGGTTGTACTTC